Below are 26 T cell receptor beta chains sequenced from a single sample in a study of blood T cell repertoires in COVID-19. The data were produced by immunoSEQ multiplex PCR, yet TCRdb's version contains in-frame clones alone and is incomplete. The repertoire holds about 220,000 clones, with roughly 80% as singletons. Sequencing was done on a sample of peripheral blood. All receptors derive from a human donor in a cohort sampled during active COVID-19.

The chain has TRBV11-1 and TRBJ2-1; TRBD2 aligns across 10 bases. This CDR3 comprises 16 residues. J gave up 0 bases and V 6 bases, and 5 bases lay outside the gene matches. CDR1 and CDR2 (germline): SGHAT, FQDESV (reference sequence). For the CDR3, the DNA is TGTGCCAGCAGAGGGACTAGCGACCTCTCCTACAATGAGCAGTTCTTC. Its translation: CASRGTSDLSYNEQFF.

The genes are TRBV28 and TRBJ1-1, with TRBD1 identical over 8 bases. The CDR3 totals 12 residues. V lost 5 bases, J lost 11 bases, and 7 bases stayed unmatched. In germline, CDR1 is MDHEN, CDR2 SYDVKM. CDR3: CASSLRQGSAFF. The DNA of the CDR3 is TGTGCCAGCAGTCTACGACAGGGGAGTGCTTTCTTT.

The V gene is TRBV18, the J gene TRBJ2-5, with D possibly TRBD2 on 5 matching bases. With 4 bases removed from V and 0 bases from J, the gap between germline ends came to 15 bases. Germline V gene data show CDR1 as KGHSH and CDR2 as LQKENI. There are 16 residues in the CDR3. The CDR3 DNA reads as TGTGCCAGCTCACAACGGGGAACTCCAAACCAAGAGACCCAGTACTTC. Translating gives CASSQRGTPNQETQYF. The full variable domain, rest sourced from reference TRBV18 and TRBJ2-5, is NAGVMQNPRHLVRRRGQEARLRCSPMKGHSHVYWYRQLPEEGLKFMVYLQKENIIDESGMPKERFSAEFPKEGPSILRIQQVVRGDSAAYFCASSQRGTPNQETQYFGPGTRLLVL.

The V call is TRBV28, the J call TRBJ2-7, with D possibly being TRBD1 (5 bases). Trimming left V 2 bases short and J 7 bases short, with 12 bases between. The germline V gene has CDR1 MDHEN and CDR2 SYDVKM. This CDR3 contains 13 residues. Here the CDR3 reads CASSLDSRWEQYF. The CDR3 DNA is TGTGCCAGCAGTTTAGACAGCCGTTGGGAGCAGTACTTC.

This clone was counted between two and nine times. The CDR3 reads CASSLEGQKQTYEQYF. The CDR3 DNA sequence: TGTGCCAGCAGCTTGGAAGGACAGAAGCAGACCTACGAGCAGTACTTC. V gene TRBV13 combines with J gene TRBJ2-7; perhaps TRBD1 as D (6 bases). The CDR3 has 16 residues. The V end lost 3 bases, the J end lost 2 bases, and 17 bases lay between the germline ends. Germline V CDR1 and CDR2: PRHDT, FYEKMQ (reference sequence).

J is TRBJ2-6 and V is TRBV18, with no clear D. The CDR3 is 15 residues long. Trimming left V 7 bases short and J 0 bases short, with 10 bases between. Germline V CDR1 and CDR2: KGHSH, LQKENI. The CDR3 protein is CASFTGRSGANVLTF. The CDR3 bases are TGTGCCAGCTTCACGGGTCGCTCTGGGGCCAACGTCCTGACTTTC.

This clone was observed a handful of times. This rearrangement joins TRBV6-5 to TRBJ1-4; 8 bases fit TRBD1. The CDR3 extends over 15 amino acids. Germline V gene lookup returns CDR1 MNHEY and CDR2 SVGAGI. J lost 6 bases, V lost 5 bases, and 8 bases had no gene match. CDR3 bases: TGTGCCAGCAGTCGCGACAGGGGAGAACATGAAAAACTGTTTTTT. Amino acids: CASSRDRGEHEKLFF.

The chain uses TRBV30 and TRBJ1-5; D call uncertain. Deletions cut 2 bases from V and 3 bases from J, with 8 bases between. This CDR3 has 13 residues. Germline assignment: CDR1 GTSNPN and CDR2 SVGIG (reference sequence). For the CDR3, the DNA is TGTGCCTGGAGTCGCCAGTTCAATCAGCCCCAGCATTTT. This sequence encodes CAWSRQFNQPQHF. Full variable domain (rest looked up from reference TRBV30 and TRBJ1-5): SQTIHQWPATLVQPVGSPLSLECTVEGTSNPNLYWYRQAAGRGLQLLFYSVGIGQISSEVPQNLSASRPQDRQFILSSKKLLLSDSGFYLCAWSRQFNQPQHFGDGTRLSIL.

CDR3 protein: CASSLVLLAGAYEQYF. The CDR3 DNA reads TGTGCCAGCAGCTTGGTCCTACTAGCGGGAGCATACGAGCAGTACTTC. The chain recombines TRBV5-5 with TRBJ2-7; 11 nucleotides line up with TRBD2. The V gene's germline CDR1 is SGHKS and CDR2 YYEKEE (reference sequence). The CDR3 spans 16 residues. Unmatched junction bases numbered 6, after V lost 0 bases and J lost 4 bases. The entire variable domain, with the rest obtained from reference TRBV5-5 and TRBJ2-7, is as follows: DAGVTQSPTHLIKTRGQQVTLRCSPISGHKSVSWYQQVLGQGPQFIFQYYEKEERGRGNFPDRFSARQFPNYSSELNVNALLLGDSALYLCASSLVLLAGAYEQYFGPGTRLTVT.

The chain couples TRBV28 to TRBJ1-3; D perhaps matches TRBD1 (5 bases). The V gene's germline CDR1 is MDHEN and CDR2 SYDVKM. The CDR3 has 14 amino acids. The V end was cut by 6 bases, the J end by 4 bases, with 13 bases between. CDR3 nucleotides: TGTGCCAGCAGAGAGGAGGGACTCGGAAACACCATATATTTT. Protein: CASREEGLGNTIYF.

The V gene is TRBV28, the J gene TRBJ1-3, with D possibly TRBD1 on 5 matching bases. The V gene's germline CDR1 is MDHEN and CDR2 SYDVKM. V shed 2 bases and J shed 3 bases, with 17 bases lying between them. This CDR3 spans 17 amino acids. The CDR3 sequence: CASSLRPGRGYGNTIYF. The CDR3, as DNA: TGTGCCAGCAGTTTAAGGCCCGGTAGGGGATATGGAAACACCATATATTTT.

The CDR3 region is CASSRTTGIGTEAFF. CDR3 nucleotide sequence: TGTGCCAGCAGCCGAACCACAGGGATTGGCACTGAAGCTTTCTTT. The chain recombines TRBV11-2 with TRBJ1-1; D may be TRBD1 (6 bases). The CDR3 contains 15 residues. V was cut by 5 bases and J by 4 bases, with 17 bases left in between. The germline gives CDR1 SGHAT, CDR2 FQNNGV.

The chain carries TRBV6-5 and TRBJ1-2; 7 bases agree with TRBD1. After removal of 0 bases from V and 7 bases from J, the junction contained 8 bases not matched to a gene. CDR3 length: 15 amino acids. Germline V gene sequence: CDR1 MNHEY, CDR2 SVGAGI. The CDR3 reads CASSYSTGQASGYTF. Here the CDR3 DNA reads TGTGCCAGCAGTTACTCGACCGGACAGGCTAGTGGCTACACCTTC.

Details on this clone: It is likely a read error: a sequence one base away is far more abundant. The chain combines TRBV3-1 (or the pseudogene TRBV3-2) with TRBJ2-7; TRBD2 matches at 9 bases. The CDR3 is 12 residues long. The germline CDR1 and CDR2 sequences are LGHDT and YNNKEL (reference sequence). V was pared by 4 bases and J by 7 bases, with 2 bases of the junction left unmatched. The DNA for the CDR3 is TGTGCCAGCAGCCGCCTAGCGGGAGAGCAGTACTTC. It codes for CASSRLAGEQYF.

V and J are TRBV6-1 and TRBJ2-3, with TRBD2 identical over 8 bases. The germline CDR1 and CDR2 sequences are MNHNS and SASEGT. This CDR3 is 18 amino acids long. The V segment lost 0 bases and the J segment 11 bases; nucleotides outside the gene matches: 19. This chain's CDR3 is CASSEAITGTAFGGGQYF. For the CDR3, the DNA is TGTGCCAGCAGTGAAGCGATTACCGGGACGGCCTTCGGGGGGGGGCAGTATTTT.

V usage is TRBV4-3 and J usage is TRBJ2-7, with 7 bases fitting TRBD1. Per the germline V gene, CDR1 is LGHNA and CDR2 is YSLEER. Losses at the gene ends were 4 bases for V and 3 bases for J; bases not matched to a gene: 6. This CDR3 has 14 residues. The CDR3 DNA reads as TGCGCCAGCAGCCGAGACAGGGCCATCTACGAGCAGTACTTC. Translation: CASSRDRAIYEQYF.

The rearrangement joins TRBV30 to TRBJ2-7, with 7 bases that match TRBD2. The V segment lost 3 bases and the J segment 7 bases; nucleotides outside the gene matches: 15. CDR3 size: 15 residues. The V gene's germline CDR1 is GTSNPN and CDR2 SVGIG (reference sequence). CDR3 nucleotide sequence: TGTGCCTGGAGAAGCCATCTAGCGGAACGGAGGGAGCAGTACTTC. This gives the protein CAWRSHLAERREQYF.

The rearrangement joins TRBV9 to TRBJ2-1; the match to TRBD2 covers 7 bases. CDR1 and CDR2 from the germline V gene are SGDLS and YYNGEE. V trimming: 0 bases; J trimming: 10 bases; junction bases outside the gene matches: 13. The CDR3 is made up of 16 amino acids. The CDR3 nucleotides read TGTGCCAGCAGCGTAGGCGGGAGTGGTGCCGGGGGAGAGCAGTTCTTC. It specifies CASSVGGSGAGGEQFF.

The rearrangement uses TRBV29-1 and TRBJ2-7; D is perhaps TRBD1 (5 bases). CDR3 size: 11 residues. Germline lookup yields CDR1 SQVTM and CDR2 ANQGSEA. Between the trimmed V and J ends, which lost 0 bases and 6 bases, there was a span of 6 bases. The CDR3 nucleotides are TGCAGCGTTGAAGAGGGGCGCGAGCAGTACTTC. Protein sequence: CSVEEGREQYF.

This chain connects TRBV10-2 to TRBJ1-1; unclear D gene. The CDR3 length is 14 residues. V was cut by 7 bases and J by 5 bases, with 17 bases left in between. The V gene's germline CDR1 is WSHSY and CDR2 SAAADI. DNA for the CDR3: TGCGCCAGCATCCCCCTAGGCCAGCCAACTGAAGCTTTCTTT. Translation: CASIPLGQPTEAFF.

The chain joins TRBV28 to TRBJ2-7; weak D call: TRBD1 (5 bases). The CDR3 extends over 12 amino acids. Germline V lookup: CDR1 MDHEN, CDR2 SYDVKM. Trimming left V 7 bases short and J 2 bases short, with 9 bases between. For the CDR3, the DNA is TGTGCCAGCACGACAGTGACCTACGAGCAGTACTTC. Translated, it gives CASTTVTYEQYF.

The rearrangement uses TRBV12-3 or TRBV12-4 and TRBJ2-5; 7 bases align to TRBD1. The CDR3 sequence is 13 residues long. Unmatched junction bases numbered 4, after V lost 8 bases and J lost 1 base. CDR3 sequence (DNA): TGTGCCAGCGGCCGGACAGGCCAAGAGACCCAGTACTTC. Translation: CASGRTGQETQYF.

The V and J genes are TRBV7-2 and TRBJ2-5; 13 nucleotides agree with TRBD2. J was trimmed by 6 bases and V by 6 bases; bases with no gene match: 10. The CDR3 loop spans 16 amino acids. Germline V gene data show CDR1 as SGHTA and CDR2 as FQGNSA. The CDR3 here is CASSSRTSGSTKTQYF. CDR3 bases: TGTGCCAGCAGTTCCCGGACTAGCGGGAGTACAAAGACCCAGTACTTC.

This rearrangement joins TRBV7-2 to TRBJ1-3; 7 positions agree with TRBD1. CDR1 is SGHTA, CDR2 FQGNSA, per germline. J gave up 0 bases and V 6 bases, and 8 bases lay outside the gene matches. The CDR3 extends over 16 amino acids. The CDR3 region is CASRLQGLISGNTIYF. The CDR3 DNA reads TGTGCCAGCAGATTACAGGGGTTAATCTCTGGAAACACCATATATTTT.

This clone was picked up many times. This sequence joins TRBV7-9 and TRBJ1-5; maybe TRBD1 (6 bases). The CDR3 has 15 amino acids. Trimming took 6 bases from V and 2 from J, leaving 14 bases between them. Germline V CDR1 and CDR2: SEHNR, FQNEAQ (reference sequence). CDR3 sequence: CASSPRGGGNQPQHF. CDR3 DNA sequence: TGTGCCAGCAGTCCCAGGGGAGGGGGCAATCAGCCCCAGCATTTT.

The genes are TRBV5-1 and TRBJ2-7, with 14 bases that match TRBD2. CDR1 is SGHRS and CDR2 is YFSETQ in the germline V gene. The V gene end was trimmed by 4 bases and the J gene end by 1 base; junction bases not matched to a gene: 7. The CDR3 spans 17 residues. The DNA for the CDR3 is TGCGCCAGCAGCGAAAGGACTAGCGGGAGGACATCCTACGAGCAGTACTTC. Translating gives CASSERTSGRTSYEQYF.